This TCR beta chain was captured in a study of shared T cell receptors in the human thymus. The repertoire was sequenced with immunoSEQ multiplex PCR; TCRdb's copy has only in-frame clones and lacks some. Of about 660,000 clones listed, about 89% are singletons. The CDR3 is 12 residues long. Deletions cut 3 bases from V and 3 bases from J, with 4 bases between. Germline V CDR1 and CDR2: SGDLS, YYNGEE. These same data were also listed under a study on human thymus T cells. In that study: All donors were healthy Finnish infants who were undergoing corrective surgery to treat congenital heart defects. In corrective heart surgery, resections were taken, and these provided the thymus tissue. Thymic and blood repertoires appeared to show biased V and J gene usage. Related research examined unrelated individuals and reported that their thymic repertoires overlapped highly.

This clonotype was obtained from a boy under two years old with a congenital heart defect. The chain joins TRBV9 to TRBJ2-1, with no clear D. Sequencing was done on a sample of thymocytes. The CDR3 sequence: CASSDNYNEQFF. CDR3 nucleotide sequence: TGTGCCAGCAGCGACAACTACAATGAGCAGTTCTTC. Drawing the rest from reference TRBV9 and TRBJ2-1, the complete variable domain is DSGVTQTPKHLITATGQRVTLRCSPRSGDLSVYWYQQSLDQGLQFLIQYYNGEERAKGNILERFSAQQFPDLHSELNLSSLELGDSALYFCASSDNYNEQFFGPGTRLTVL.